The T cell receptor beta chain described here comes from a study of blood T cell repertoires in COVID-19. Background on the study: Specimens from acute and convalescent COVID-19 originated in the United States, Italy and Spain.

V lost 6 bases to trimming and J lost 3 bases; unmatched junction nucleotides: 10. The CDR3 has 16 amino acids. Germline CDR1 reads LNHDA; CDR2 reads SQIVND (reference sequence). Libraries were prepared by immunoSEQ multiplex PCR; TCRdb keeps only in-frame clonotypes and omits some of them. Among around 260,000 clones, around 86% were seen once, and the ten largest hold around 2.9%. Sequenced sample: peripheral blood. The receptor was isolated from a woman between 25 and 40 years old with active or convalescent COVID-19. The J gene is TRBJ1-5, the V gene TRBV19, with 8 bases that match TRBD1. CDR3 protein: CASSQTPGGLNQPQHF. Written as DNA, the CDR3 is TGTGCCAGTAGCCAAACCCCAGGGGGCCTCAATCAGCCCCAGCATTTT.